This entry describes one T cell receptor beta chain. Clones were read by immunoSEQ multiplex PCR, and TCRdb kept only the in-frame ones, dropping some. The table has over 150,000 clones, around 80% seen once. This sample was taken from a study of blood T cell repertoires in COVID-19. Seattle researchers signed up patients amid active infection and tracked them longitudinally. The V end lost 3 bases, the J end lost 6 bases, and 15 bases lay between the germline ends. This CDR3 contains 15 residues. The germline V gene has CDR1 KGHSH and CDR2 LQKENI. Sequencing used peripheral blood. The sequence was obtained from a woman in her forties with COVID-19, enrolled during active disease. V gene TRBV18 combines with J gene TRBJ1-5; tentatively, D is TRBD1 (6 bases). The CDR3 DNA reads TGTGCCAGCTCACCGGGCGGGGGGCTGGGTCAGCCCCAGCATTTT. The encoded protein is CASSPGGGLGQPQHF.